Listed below are T cell receptor beta chains from one sample, sequenced in a study of CD8+CD57+ T cells in acquired aplastic anemia. TCRdb re-called the reads with MiXCR, one entry per CDR3 protein. This table holds about 160,000 distinct CDR3 sequences, 40% to 55% found once. Sequences were obtained from sorted CD4+, CD8+, or CD8+CD57+ T cells (not recorded which) from PBMCs. Receptors were obtained from a human donor with aplastic anemia. Each CDR3 is given with its conserved first and last residue. D genes are given only for firm matches. Rows give clone size only sometimes, using once, few, many, or a class for an expanded clone.

CDR3 DNA: TGCGCCAGCAGTGAGTCTGGCTTAGCGGCCGAGCAGTACTTC; CDR3 protein: CASSESGLAAEQYF; D gene: -; clone size: -; V gene: TRBV10-1; J gene: TRBJ2-7
CDR3 DNA: TGTGCCAGCTCCCCTGGGGCCCACAATCAGCCCCAGCATTTT; CDR3 protein: CASSPGAHNQPQHF; D gene: -; clone size: -; V gene: TRBV18; J gene: TRBJ1-5
CDR3 DNA: TGCGCCAGCAGCTTGGTTACAGATTCTAATGAGCAGTTCTTC; CDR3 protein: CASSLVTDSNEQFF; D gene: -; clone size: -; V gene: TRBV5-1; J gene: TRBJ2-1
CDR3 DNA: TGCAGTGTTGACGGGGAGGTCACAGATACGCAGTATTTT; CDR3 protein: CSVDGEVTDTQYF; D gene: -; clone size: -; V gene: TRBV20-1; J gene: TRBJ2-3
CDR3 DNA: TGTGCCAGCAAACAGGGGCTGGCGGAGACCCAGTACTTC; CDR3 protein: CASKQGLAETQYF; D gene: TRBD1; clone size: many; V gene: TRBV7-2; J gene: TRBJ2-5
CDR3 DNA: TGTGCCAGTGGCCCCCAACCCGGGGAGCTGTTTTTT; CDR3 protein: CASGPQPGELFF; D gene: -; clone size: many; V gene: TRBV19; J gene: TRBJ2-2
CDR3 DNA: TGCAGCGTTCGGACAGGGTTCACTGAAGCTTTCTTT; CDR3 protein: CSVRTGFTEAFF; D gene: TRBD1; clone size: -; V gene: TRBV29-1; J gene: TRBJ1-1
CDR3 DNA: TGTGCCATCAAGCGGGACACCATCAACCCTGAAGCTTTCTTT; CDR3 protein: CAIKRDTINPEAFF; D gene: -; clone size: -; V gene: TRBV10-3; J gene: TRBJ1-1
CDR3 DNA: TGTGCCACCAGGGGGGAGGGCAATCAGCCCCAGCATTTT; CDR3 protein: CATRGEGNQPQHF; D gene: -; clone size: -; V gene: TRBV24-1; J gene: TRBJ1-5
CDR3 DNA: TGCAGTGCGAAGGGTAGCGGGAGAGAGACCCAGTACTTC; CDR3 protein: CSAKGSGRETQYF; D gene: TRBD2; clone size: -; V gene: TRBV20-1; J gene: TRBJ2-5
CDR3 DNA: TGTGCCAGCAGCGCGACCACTAACTATGGCTACACCTTC; CDR3 protein: CASSATTNYGYTF; D gene: -; clone size: many; V gene: TRBV9; J gene: TRBJ1-2
CDR3 DNA: TGTGCCAGCAGTTATAGCTTCGGCGGGGAGCTGTTTTTT; CDR3 protein: CASSYSFGGELFF; D gene: -; clone size: many; V gene: TRBV6-9; J gene: TRBJ2-2
CDR3 DNA: TGTGCCAGCAGTGTATTCAGCGGTGGCTCTGGAAACACCATATATTTT; CDR3 protein: CASSVFSGGSGNTIYF; D gene: -; clone size: many; V gene: TRBV2; J gene: TRBJ1-3
CDR3 DNA: TGTGCCAGCAGCCGGGCAGGGGGCCCCTACAATGAGCAGTTCTTC; CDR3 protein: CASSRAGGPYNEQFF; D gene: TRBD1; clone size: many; V gene: TRBV14; J gene: TRBJ2-1
CDR3 DNA: TGCAGTGCTAGTAGGCAGGGGAATCTCTACGAGCAGTACTTC; CDR3 protein: CSASRQGNLYEQYF; D gene: -; clone size: many; V gene: TRBV20-1; J gene: TRBJ2-7
CDR3 DNA: TGTGCCAGCAGGGCCGGACTAGCGGGGGACAATGAGCAGTATTTT; CDR3 protein: CASRAGLAGDNEQYF; D gene: TRBD2; clone size: -; V gene: TRBV5-4; J gene: TRBJ2-3
CDR3 DNA: TGTGCCAGCAGCTTAGGGTCGGCAGGGGGTACCTACGAGCAGTACTTC; CDR3 protein: CASSLGSAGGTYEQYF; D gene: TRBD1; clone size: once; V gene: TRBV7-2; J gene: TRBJ2-7
CDR3 DNA: TGTGCCAGCAGACCAAATAGCAATCAGCCCCAGCATTTT; CDR3 protein: CASRPNSNQPQHF; D gene: -; clone size: -; V gene: TRBV2; J gene: TRBJ1-5
CDR3 DNA: TGTGCCAGCAGCTTACGATACAGGGGTAGCGAGCAGTACTTC; CDR3 protein: CASSLRYRGSEQYF; D gene: TRBD1; clone size: many; V gene: TRBV7-2; J gene: TRBJ2-7
CDR3 DNA: TGTGCCAGCAGTCGATACACCGAGCAGTACTTC; CDR3 protein: CASSRYTEQYF; D gene: -; clone size: many; V gene: TRBV12-3/TRBV12-4; J gene: TRBJ2-7
CDR3 DNA: TGTGCCAGCAGCCCACCGGGACAATCCTACGAGCAGTACTTC; CDR3 protein: CASSPPGQSYEQYF; D gene: -; clone size: many; V gene: TRBV16; J gene: TRBJ2-7
CDR3 DNA: TGTGCCAGTAGTCCCGGGACTAGCGTTCATGAGCAGTTCTTC; CDR3 protein: CASSPGTSVHEQFF; D gene: TRBD2; clone size: -; V gene: TRBV19; J gene: TRBJ2-1
CDR3 DNA: TGTGCCAGTAGTATCGGACAGTTCAACATTCAGTACTTC; CDR3 protein: CASSIGQFNIQYF; D gene: -; clone size: -; V gene: TRBV19; J gene: TRBJ2-4
CDR3 DNA: TGTGCCAGCAGGGGAACGGGGCAGTACTTC; CDR3 protein: CASRGTGQYF; D gene: -; clone size: few; V gene: TRBV2; J gene: TRBJ2-7
CDR3 DNA: TGTGCCACCAGTGATTCGAGACGACAGGGGGCAAGATATGGCTACACCTTC; CDR3 protein: CATSDSRRQGARYGYTF; D gene: TRBD1; clone size: -; V gene: TRBV24-1; J gene: TRBJ1-2
CDR3 DNA: TGTGCCAGCGGCTTAGTGTACACGGATACGCAGTATTTT; CDR3 protein: CASGLVYTDTQYF; D gene: -; clone size: -; V gene: TRBV7-9; J gene: TRBJ2-3
CDR3 DNA: TGTGCCAGCAGCTTAGCCCCTCGCAGGGGTCTCACTAACTCCTATAATTCACCCCTCCACTTT; CDR3 protein: CASSLAPRRGLTNSYNSPLHF; D gene: -; clone size: many; V gene: TRBV7-2; J gene: TRBJ1-6
CDR3 DNA: TGTGCCAGCAGAGGGGAAAATGAGCAGTTCTTC; CDR3 protein: CASRGENEQFF; D gene: -; clone size: many; V gene: TRBV12-3/TRBV12-4; J gene: TRBJ2-1
CDR3 DNA: TGTGCCAGCACTCAATCTGCCCTCTTGTACTTC; CDR3 protein: CASTQSALLYF; D gene: -; clone size: many; V gene: TRBV6-1; J gene: TRBJ2-7
CDR3 DNA: TGTGCCAGCTCACCAGGGACAGGGGGAACGGCCTACGAGCAGTACTTC; CDR3 protein: CASSPGTGGTAYEQYF; D gene: TRBD1; clone size: -; V gene: TRBV18; J gene: TRBJ2-7
CDR3 DNA: TGTGCCAGAGAGAAAGAAAGGGGGCGCACTGAAGCTTTCTTT; CDR3 protein: CAREKERGRTEAFF; D gene: TRBD1; clone size: -; V gene: TRBV30; J gene: TRBJ1-1
CDR3 DNA: TGTGCCACCAGTGACACCGGACAGGGGAACAATCAGCCCCAGCATTTT; CDR3 protein: CATSDTGQGNNQPQHF; D gene: TRBD1; clone size: -; V gene: TRBV24-1; J gene: TRBJ1-5
CDR3 DNA: TGTGCCACCAGCCCGGGGGGCGAGGGCACCGGGGAGCTGTTTTTT; CDR3 protein: CATSPGGEGTGELFF; D gene: -; clone size: -; V gene: TRBV24-1; J gene: TRBJ2-2
CDR3 DNA: TGTGCCAGCAGTTACCAGCGGGGTACCTACAATGAGCAGTTCTTC; CDR3 protein: CASSYQRGTYNEQFF; D gene: TRBD2; clone size: many; V gene: TRBV6-5; J gene: TRBJ2-1
CDR3 DNA: TGTGCCAGCAGCTCTGATGGATCAGCAGAGACCCAGTACTTC; CDR3 protein: CASSSDGSAETQYF; D gene: -; clone size: many; V gene: TRBV9; J gene: TRBJ2-5
CDR3 DNA: TGTGCCAGCCCGGACAGGGGGCCTGGGGTGACCCAGTACTTC; CDR3 protein: CASPDRGPGVTQYF; D gene: TRBD1; clone size: -; V gene: TRBV19; J gene: TRBJ2-5
CDR3 DNA: TGTGCCAGCAGCCTCTCCTGGGGTCTCGAAAACATTCAGTACTTC; CDR3 protein: CASSLSWGLENIQYF; D gene: -; clone size: -; V gene: TRBV5-4; J gene: TRBJ2-4
CDR3 DNA: TGTGCCAGCAGCCGGGTAAGGGAAGCTTTCTTT; CDR3 protein: CASSRVREAFF; D gene: -; clone size: -; V gene: TRBV7-2; J gene: TRBJ1-1
CDR3 DNA: TGCAGCGTTGAAGATCTTCCAGGGGGCCGACTAGGGAAAGAGACCCAGTACTTC; CDR3 protein: CSVEDLPGGRLGKETQYF; D gene: TRBD1; clone size: many; V gene: TRBV29-1; J gene: TRBJ2-5
CDR3 DNA: TGTGCCAGCAGTTTGGGAGGGGGCGTCGGGCGAAACACCATATATTTT; CDR3 protein: CASSLGGGVGRNTIYF; D gene: TRBD1; clone size: few; V gene: TRBV28; J gene: TRBJ1-3
CDR3 DNA: TGTGCCCCGCCTGTGCAAGCTTTCTTT; CDR3 protein: CAPPVQAFF; D gene: -; clone size: -; V gene: TRBV15; J gene: TRBJ1-1
CDR3 DNA: TGTGCCAGCAGATCCGCAGTCATGAACACTGAAGCTTTCTTT; CDR3 protein: CASRSAVMNTEAFF; D gene: -; clone size: -; V gene: TRBV27; J gene: TRBJ1-1
CDR3 DNA: TGTGCCAGCAGGAAGACAGGAGACAGCAATCAGCCCCAGCATTTT; CDR3 protein: CASRKTGDSNQPQHF; D gene: -; clone size: many; V gene: TRBV2; J gene: TRBJ1-5
CDR3 DNA: TGTGCCACCGTTAAGTCAGGCCCAGATACGCAGTATTTT; CDR3 protein: CATVKSGPDTQYF; D gene: -; clone size: -; V gene: TRBV6-1; J gene: TRBJ2-3
CDR3 DNA: TGCAGTGCTCCGCCCGGGAGGTTAGAGACCCAGTACTTC; CDR3 protein: CSAPPGRLETQYF; D gene: TRBD2; clone size: -; V gene: TRBV20-1; J gene: TRBJ2-5
CDR3 DNA: TGTGCCAGTAGTATTCTCGGAAACACCATATATTTT; CDR3 protein: CASSILGNTIYF; D gene: -; clone size: -; V gene: TRBV19; J gene: TRBJ1-3
CDR3 DNA: TGCAGCGTTGGTCGGGGTTCACCTGCTGGGTACGAGCAGTACTTC; CDR3 protein: CSVGRGSPAGYEQYF; D gene: -; clone size: -; V gene: TRBV29-1; J gene: TRBJ2-7
CDR3 DNA: TGTGCCAGCGACCTTGGGGATGAGCAGCTCTTC; CDR3 protein: CASDLGDEQLF; D gene: -; clone size: -; V gene: TRBV19; J gene: TRBJ2-1
CDR3 DNA: TGCAGTGCTAGGGGGCTAGAGGGGATCTACGAGCAGTACTTC; CDR3 protein: CSARGLEGIYEQYF; D gene: -; clone size: -; V gene: TRBV20-1; J gene: TRBJ2-7